This T cell receptor beta chain came from a study of T cells in Graves' hyperthyroidism and ophthalmopathy. General study findings and limits: Also found in blood were most expanded thyroid clonotypes above 0.001. Ophthalmopathy onset followed model prediction by a median roughly 6 months. Patients with ophthalmopathy were separated from those with stable hyperthyroidism by a 13 V-J model.

Concerning this clonotype itself: Its antigen is unknown.

The hyperthyroidism patients had all been newly diagnosed, and their disease duration was under 2 months. Their ages ranged from 18 to 65 years. The length of the CDR3 is 13 residues. Germline V gene data show CDR1 as LNHDA and CDR2 as SQIVND (reference sequence). V shed 3 bases and J shed 4 bases, with 7 bases lying between them. Researchers amplified the TCR beta CDR3 regions from RNA transcripts. With the HTBI primer set, the TCR CDR3 went through a first round of RT-PCR. TCRdb independently ran MiXCR on the multiplex PCR reads; one entry per CDR3 protein. The data show hundreds of thousands of distinct CDR3 sequences, more than 15% seen once.

This rearrangement joins TRBV19 to TRBJ1-5, with D unresolved. The sequence came from a young woman with Graves' hyperthyroidism. Source material: blood. The CDR3 is CASSIRVNQPQHF. The CDR3 DNA reads TGTGCCAGTAGTATTCGGGTAAATCAGCCCCAGCATTTT.